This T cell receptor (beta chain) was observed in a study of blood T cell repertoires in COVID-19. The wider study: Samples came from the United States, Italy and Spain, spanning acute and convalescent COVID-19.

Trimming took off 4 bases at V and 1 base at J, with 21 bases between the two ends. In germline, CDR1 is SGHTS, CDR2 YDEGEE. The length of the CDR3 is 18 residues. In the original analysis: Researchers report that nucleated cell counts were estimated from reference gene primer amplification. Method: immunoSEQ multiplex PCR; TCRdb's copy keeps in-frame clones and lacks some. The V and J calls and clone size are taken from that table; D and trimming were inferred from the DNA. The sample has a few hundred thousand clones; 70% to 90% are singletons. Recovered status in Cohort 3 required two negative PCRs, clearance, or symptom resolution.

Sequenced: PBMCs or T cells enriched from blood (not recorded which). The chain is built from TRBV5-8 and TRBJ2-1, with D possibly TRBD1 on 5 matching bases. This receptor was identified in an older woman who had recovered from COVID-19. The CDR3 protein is CASSRSLYQGRSYNEQFF. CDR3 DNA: TGTGCCAGCAGCAGAAGCTTATATCAGGGAAGGTCCTACAATGAGCAGTTCTTC.